The clone carrying this TCR beta chain was picked up many times. This entry belongs to a study of early T cells in non-severe SARS-CoV-2 infection. MiXCR was run by TCRdb on the 5' RACE reads, yielding one entry per CDR3 protein. The sample carries 90,000 to 130,000 distinct CDR3 sequences, about 12% recorded once. The source was whole blood, collected at baseline. This clonotype originated in an adult who was a healthcare worker with PCR-confirmed SARS-CoV-2 infection or an uninfected control (not recorded which).

CDR3 sequence: CSATSWGTEAFF. In DNA form, the CDR3 reads TGCAGTGCCACTTCTTGGGGCACTGAAGCTTTCTTT. The chain couples TRBV20-1 to TRBJ1-1; no clear D. Germline V gene data show CDR1 as DFQATT and CDR2 as SNEGSKA (reference sequence). V lost 6 bases, J lost 4 bases, and 12 bases lay in between. There are 12 residues in the CDR3.